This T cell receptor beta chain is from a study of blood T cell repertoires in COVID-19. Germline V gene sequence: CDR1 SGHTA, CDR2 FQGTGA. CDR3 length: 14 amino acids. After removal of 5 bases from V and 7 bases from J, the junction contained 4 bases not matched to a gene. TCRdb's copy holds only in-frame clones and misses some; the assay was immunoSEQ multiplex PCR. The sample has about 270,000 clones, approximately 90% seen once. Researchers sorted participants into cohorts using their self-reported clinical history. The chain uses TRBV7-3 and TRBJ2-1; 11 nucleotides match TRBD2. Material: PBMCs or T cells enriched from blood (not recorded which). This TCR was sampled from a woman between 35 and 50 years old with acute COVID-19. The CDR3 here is CASSLGTSGNEQFF. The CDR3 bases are TGTGCCAGCAGCCTTGGGACTAGCGGAAATGAGCAGTTCTTC.